This T cell receptor (beta chain) was observed in a study of blood T cells in healthy people across ages. Points from the study as a whole: With donor CMV status unknown, expanded clonotype changes were possibly confounded.

In germline, CDR1 is DFQATT, CDR2 SNEGSKA (reference sequence). This CDR3 region has 13 residues. The V end lost 1 base, the J end lost 6 bases, and 12 bases lay between the germline ends. Points on this clonotype: What it recognizes is unknown.

The second PCR ran about 6 to 11 cycles with a sample-barcoded 5' primer and J-beta primers. Every sample returned 3 million or more CDR3-containing paired-end reads. TCRdb re-called the 5' RACE reads with MiXCR, one entry per CDR3 protein. The profile shows roughly 800,000 distinct CDR3 sequences, about 53% of them singletons. The clonotype comes from a man older than 75 in good health. The V gene is TRBV20-1, the J gene TRBJ1-2; D is uncertain. Sequenced: blood. CDR3 residues: CSARGNYEDGYTF. The CDR3 coding sequence is TGCAGTGCTAGAGGCAATTATGAGGATGGCTACACCTTC.